This T cell receptor beta chain was sequenced in a study of PD-L1 blockade in urothelial cancer. CDR3 length equals 14 residues. Germline V gene lookup returns CDR1 SGHRS and CDR2 YFSETQ. V lost 2 bases, J lost 8 bases, and 4 bases stayed unmatched. Libraries were prepared by immunoSEQ multiplex PCR; TCRdb keeps only in-frame clonotypes and omits some of them. Of some 52,000 clones in the sample, over 70% were seen once. The chain employs TRBV5-1 and TRBJ2-1; 10 bases agree with TRBD2. Source: PBMCs, taken around atezolizumab (anti-PD-L1) treatment. The source of this sequence is a man aged 40-49 years with urothelial cancer. The CDR3 DNA follows: TGCGCCAGCAGCTTAGCGGGAGGGCCGGATGAGCAGTTCTTC. Amino acids: CASSLAGGPDEQFF.